Listed below are T cell receptor beta chains from one sample, sequenced in a study of T cell responses to AZD1222 COVID-19 vaccine. The data were produced by immunoSEQ multiplex PCR, yet TCRdb's version contains in-frame clones alone and is incomplete. The top ten hold 1.5% to 2% of the sample, which has fewer than 200,000 clones, just under 95% seen once. The material was peripheral blood, obtained on day 0 of AZD1222 vaccination. These receptors all stem from an adult in good health. The CDR3 runs from the conserved cysteine through the conserved F or W. Fields, in order: J gene, V gene, clone size, D gene, CDR3 DNA, CDR3 protein. The D gene is left open where the match is weak. Size is omitted from some rows. Given values are once, few, many or a class for expanded clones.

TRBJ1-5,TRBV9,NA,TRBD1,TGTGCCAGCAGCGGGGGACAGGGGTATCAGCCCCAGCATTTT,CASSGGQGYQPQHF
TRBJ2-7,TRBV5-1,NA,TRBD1,TGCGCCAGCAGCTTGCGGGACAGGACGACCCAAACCTCCTACGAGCAGTACTTC,CASSLRDRTTQTSYEQYF
TRBJ1-1,TRBV13,NA,TRBD1,TGTGCCAGCTCTCGACAGGGGCCCTCACTGAACACTGAAGCTTTCTTT,CASSRQGPSLNTEAFF
TRBJ2-3,TRBV4-1,NA,NA,TGCGCCAGCAGCCAAGATAGGGGGACCCTACTCACGCAGTATTTT,CASSQDRGTLLTQYF
TRBJ1-2,TRBV18,NA,TRBD1,TGTGCCAGCTCACCACGACAGGGACAGGGTGGCTACACCTTC,CASSPRQGQGGYTF
TRBJ2-2,TRBV7-9,NA,TRBD2,TGTGCCAGCAGCTTAGAAGGACTAGGCGGGACCGGGGAGCTGTTTTTT,CASSLEGLGGTGELFF
TRBJ2-3,TRBV18,NA,TRBD1,TGTGCCAGCTCACCGGGACAGGGATCTCGCACAGATACGCAGTATTTT,CASSPGQGSRTDTQYF
TRBJ1-2,TRBV12-3/TRBV12-4,NA,NA,TGTGCCAGCAGTTTGAACAAGAGCTATGGCTACACCTTC,CASSLNKSYGYTF
TRBJ1-2,TRBV6-5,NA,NA,TGTGCCAGCATACGGCCGGACCCTTATGGCTACACCTTC,CASIRPDPYGYTF
TRBJ1-6,TRBV30,NA,NA,TGTGCCTGGAGTGGCCAGGGTGCGGCACCCCTCCACTTT,CAWSGQGAAPLHF
TRBJ1-4,TRBV6-5,NA,TRBD1,TGTGCCAGCAGTTACTGGACAGGGCGAAATGAAAAACTGTTTTTT,CASSYWTGRNEKLFF
TRBJ1-4,TRBV4-3,NA,NA,TGCGCCAGCAGCCAAGAACAGGGAGGCGAAAAACTGTTTTTT,CASSQEQGGEKLFF
TRBJ1-2,TRBV3-1/TRBV3-2,NA,NA,TGTGCCAGCAGGCAGGGTAACTATGGCTACACCTTC,CASRQGNYGYTF
TRBJ1-5,TRBV6-2/TRBV6-3,once,TRBD1,TGTGCCAGCAGTTACGATCAGGGGGTAATTAGCAATCAGCCCCAGCATTTT,CASSYDQGVISNQPQHF
TRBJ2-7,TRBV27,NA,TRBD2,TGTGCCAGCAGACCCCAGGGACTAGCTGGATACGAGCAGTACTTC,CASRPQGLAGYEQYF
TRBJ2-2,TRBV7-7,NA,NA,TGTGCTAGCAGTCCCGACGGGGGATTCCCCGGGGAGCTGTTTTTT,CASSPDGGFPGELFF
TRBJ2-7,TRBV3-1/TRBV3-2,NA,NA,TGTGCCAGCAGCACGATGGGGGCCCCCTGGCACGAGCAGTACTTC,CASSTMGAPWHEQYF
TRBJ2-1,TRBV20-1,NA,NA,TGCAGTGCTAGTTTGACGGAGGGGGCGCAGTTCTTC,CSASLTEGAQFF
TRBJ1-1,TRBV29-1,NA,NA,TGCAGCGTTGGGGACACTGAAGCTTTCTTT,CSVGDTEAFF
TRBJ1-2,TRBV29-1,NA,TRBD1,TGCAGCGTGGGACAGGCCCCCCCTGGATATGGCTACACCTTC,CSVGQAPPGYGYTF
TRBJ1-5,TRBV18,NA,NA,TGTGCCAGCTCACCAGGCGGGGATGGCAATCAGCCCCAGCATTTT,CASSPGGDGNQPQHF
TRBJ2-7,TRBV2,NA,NA,TGTGCCAGTAGCAGGGTCGATACCTACGAGCAGTACTTC,CASSRVDTYEQYF
TRBJ1-5,TRBV30,once,TRBD1,TGTGCCTGGAGTGTTTCCAGGGGGCGGGATAGCAATCAGCCCCAGCATTTT,CAWSVSRGRDSNQPQHF
TRBJ1-2,TRBV18,once,NA,TGTGCCAGCTCACCACAGGATCGGTATGGCTACACCTTC,CASSPQDRYGYTF
TRBJ1-3,TRBV3-1/TRBV3-2,NA,NA,TGTGCCAGCAGCCAAGGGCCGCAGGGGTCCGGAAACACCATATATTTT,CASSQGPQGSGNTIYF
TRBJ2-5,TRBV7-2,NA,NA,TGTGCCAGCAGCCTCAACGGTGGGTTTCAGACCCAGTACTTC,CASSLNGGFQTQYF
TRBJ1-5,TRBV27,NA,TRBD1,TGTGCCAGTTCCCCGGACAGGGGCAATCAGCCCCGGCATTTT,CASSPDRGNQPRHF
TRBJ1-2,TRBV18,NA,TRBD1,TGTGCCAGCTCACCTGGGACAGACTATGGCTACACCTTC,CASSPGTDYGYTF
TRBJ1-5,TRBV19,NA,NA,TGTGCCAGTAGTATCAACAATCAGCCCCAGCATTTT,CASSINNQPQHF
TRBJ1-2,TRBV5-4,few,NA,TGTGCCAGCAGCTTGAGCTCGGGGCACTATGGCTACACCTTC,CASSLSSGHYGYTF
TRBJ1-2,TRBV19,NA,NA,TGTGCCAGTAGTGCCTTTGAGGCATCCCTGGGCTATGGCTACACCTTC,CASSAFEASLGYGYTF
TRBJ2-3,TRBV4-2,NA,TRBD2,TGTGCCAGCAGCCAATCCGGGACTACCAGCACAGATACGCAGTATTTT,CASSQSGTTSTDTQYF
TRBJ2-2,TRBV24-1,NA,TRBD2,TGTGCCACCTACATCCTAGCGGACAATAACACCGGGGAGCTGTTTTTT,CATYILADNNTGELFF
TRBJ1-4,TRBV7-9,NA,NA,TGTGCCAGCAGCCAAGGACAGAACAAAGAAAAACTGTTTTTT,CASSQGQNKEKLFF
TRBJ2-3,TRBV2,NA,NA,TGTGCCAGCCGAGTAGGCGGGACAAGCACAGATACGCAGTATTTT,CASRVGGTSTDTQYF
TRBJ2-6,TRBV5-1,NA,NA,TGCGCCAGCAGCTCCACAACACCCGGGGCCAACGTCCTGACTTTC,CASSSTTPGANVLTF
TRBJ1-2,TRBV4-2,NA,NA,TGTGCCAGCTCGACACAGAACTATGGCTACACCTTC,CASSTQNYGYTF
TRBJ1-5,TRBV10-3,NA,TRBD1,TGTGCCATCAGTGAGGGAGGGGACAGGGGGCGTCAAAATCAGCCCCAGCATTTT,CAISEGGDRGRQNQPQHF
TRBJ1-1,TRBV19,NA,NA,TGTGCCAGTAGTATGGCGATGCAGAACACTGAAGCTTTCTTT,CASSMAMQNTEAFF
TRBJ2-7,TRBV2,NA,NA,TGTGCCAGCAGACGGTCCTACGAGCAGTACTTC,CASRRSYEQYF
TRBJ2-1,TRBV15,NA,NA,TGTGCCACCAGCAGAGATCTCCCGCGACCTCCCTACAATGAGCAGTTCTTC,CATSRDLPRPPYNEQFF